This T cell receptor beta chain came from a study of blood T cell repertoires in COVID-19. About the research overall: PBMCs, B-cell-depleted T cells, or T cells were the source of the cDNA or gDNA that made up the material.

Germline CDR1 and CDR2: SGDLS and YYNGEE. Ends included, the CDR3 has 14 residues. To note about this clone: The DNA is omitted, as the CDR3 cannot be located on it reliably, and the CDR3 follows TCRdb's listing.

Data came from immunoSEQ multiplex PCR; TCRdb stores just in-frame clones and leaves some out. The sample includes roughly 70,000 clones, roughly 84% seen only once; the top ten take nearly 4%. The sample taken for sequencing was peripheral blood. V and J are TRBV9 and TRBJ2-1; the DNA was not used to check the table's D call, TRBD1. The TCR was taken from a man in his 70s with acute or convalescent COVID-19. The CDR3 is CASSPLSGVNEQFF.